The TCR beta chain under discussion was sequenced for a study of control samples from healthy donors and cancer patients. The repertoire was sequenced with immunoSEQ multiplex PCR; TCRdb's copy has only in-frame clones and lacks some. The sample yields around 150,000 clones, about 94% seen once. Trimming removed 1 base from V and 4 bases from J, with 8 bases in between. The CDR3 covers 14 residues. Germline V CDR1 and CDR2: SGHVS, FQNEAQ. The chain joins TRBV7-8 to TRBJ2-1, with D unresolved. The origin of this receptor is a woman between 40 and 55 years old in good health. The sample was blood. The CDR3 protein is CASSLGTAYNEQFF. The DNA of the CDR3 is TGTGCCAGCAGCTTAGGGACGGCATACAATGAGCAGTTCTTC.